This T cell receptor beta chain was identified in a study of T cells expressing NK-cell markers. About the study: Beta-chain profiling covered CD3+CD56+NKG2C+, CD3+CD56+NKG2C- and CD3+CD56-NKG2C+ sorted subsets. The study sequenced eight donors, seven HCMV-seropositive and one seronegative.

Comments on this clonotype: Its specificity is not known.

Overall study findings and caveats: These clonotypes also led the CD3+CD56-NKG2C+ fraction in four donors. The study left the HCMV specificity of expanded NKG2C+ T cell clones unresolved.

With the 5' RACE reads reprocessed, TCRdb shows one record per CDR3 protein and no DNA. The sample has 350,000 to 500,000 distinct CDR3 sequences, and its top ten clones hold roughly 8%. Germline loops: CDR1 SQVTM, CDR2 ANQGSEA. The CDR3 contains 13 residues. The sequence derives from a woman aged 18 to 75 in good health. J is TRBJ2-2 and V is TRBV29-1; TCRdb indicates TRBD1, and absent DNA this call remains unverified. The source material was blood T cells: a sorted CD56 or NKG2C T cell subset, CD4+ or CD8+ T cells, or bulk PBMC T cells (not recorded which). The chain's CDR3 is CSVEGGNTGELFF.